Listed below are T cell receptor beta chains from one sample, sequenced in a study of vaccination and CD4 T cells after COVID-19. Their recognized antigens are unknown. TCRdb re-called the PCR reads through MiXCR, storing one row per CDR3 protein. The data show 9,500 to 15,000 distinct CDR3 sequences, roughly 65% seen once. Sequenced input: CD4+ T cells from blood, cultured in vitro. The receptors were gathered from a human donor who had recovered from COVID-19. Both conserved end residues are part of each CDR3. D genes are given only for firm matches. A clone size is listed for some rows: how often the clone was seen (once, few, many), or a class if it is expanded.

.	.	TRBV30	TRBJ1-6	TGTGCCTGGGACAGCAGCTCCTATAATTCACCCCTCCACTTT	CAWDSSSYNSPLHF
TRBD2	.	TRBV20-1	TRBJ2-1	TGCAGTGCAACCGGTAGCGGGATCAATGAGCAGTTCTTC	CSATGSGINEQFF
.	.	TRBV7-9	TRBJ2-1	TGTGCCAGCAGCCCCAGCAGAGTGGGCCCCTACAATGAGCAGTTCTTC	CASSPSRVGPYNEQFF
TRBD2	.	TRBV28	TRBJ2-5	TGTGCCAGCAGAGGACTAGCTCCAGTAAGGGAGACCCAGTACTTC	CASRGLAPVRETQYF
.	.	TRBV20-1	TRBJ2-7	TGCAGTGCTAACCCAGGAATAACCTACGAGCAGTACTTC	CSANPGITYEQYF
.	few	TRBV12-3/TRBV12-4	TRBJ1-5	TGTGCCAGCAGCGACTCAGGCCTCAGCAATCAGCCCCAGCATTTT	CASSDSGLSNQPQHF
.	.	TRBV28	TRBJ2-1	TGTGCCAGCAGGATAAGCGGTCGGGGTAATGAGCAGTTCTTC	CASRISGRGNEQFF
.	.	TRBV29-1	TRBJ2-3	TGCAGCGTTGAACTTTGGGGGTCGGACACAGACACGCAGTATTTT	CSVELWGSDTDTQYF
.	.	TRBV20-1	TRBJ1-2	TGCAGTGCTAGACAGCTTAACTATGGCTACACCTTC	CSARQLNYGYTF
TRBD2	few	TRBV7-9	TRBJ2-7	TGTGCCAGCAGCTTACCCCCGGGCGGGAGGGCCTCGTACGAGCAGTACTTC	CASSLPPGGRASYEQYF
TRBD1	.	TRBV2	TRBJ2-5	TGTGCCAGCAGTCGCGACAGGGTGGAGACCCAGTACTTC	CASSRDRVETQYF
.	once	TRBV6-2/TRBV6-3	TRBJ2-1	TGTGCCAGCAGGGCGACTAGTTTGGTGGACAATGAGCAGTTCTTC	CASRATSLVDNEQFF
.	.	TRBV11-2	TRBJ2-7	TGTGCCAGCTCGTACGGATACTCCGTTTACGAGCAGTACTTC	CASSYGYSVYEQYF
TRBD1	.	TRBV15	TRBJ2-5	TGTGCCACCAGCAGAGGTCAGGGGGCAGCTACTCAAGAGACCCAGTACTTC	CATSRGQGAATQETQYF
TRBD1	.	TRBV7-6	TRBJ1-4	TGTGCCAGCAGCTCCGGACAGGGAGGGGAAAAACTGTTTTTT	CASSSGQGGEKLFF
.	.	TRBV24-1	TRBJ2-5	TGTGCCACCAGTGATTTTGCACAAGAGACCCAGTACTTC	CATSDFAQETQYF
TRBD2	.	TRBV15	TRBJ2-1	TGTGCCACCAGAGTAGCGGGATTATACAATGAGCAGTTCTTC	CATRVAGLYNEQFF
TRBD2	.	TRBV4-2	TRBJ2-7	TGTGCCAGCAGCCTTATGACTAGCGGGAGTGGAGAGCAGTACTTC	CASSLMTSGSGEQYF
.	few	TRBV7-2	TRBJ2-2	TGTGCCAGCAGCTTAGACGGCGGAGGCGGGGAGCTGTTTTTT	CASSLDGGGGELFF
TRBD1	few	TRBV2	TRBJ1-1	TGTGCCAGCAGGGAAGGACAGGCAAACACTGAAGCTTTCTTT	CASREGQANTEAFF
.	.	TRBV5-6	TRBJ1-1	TGTGCCAGCAGCTTTTCCCCGGGACCCACCACTGAAGCTTTCTTT	CASSFSPGPTTEAFF
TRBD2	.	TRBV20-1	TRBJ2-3	TGCAGTGCTACGCCCCTCGTTAGCGGGAGGAGAAAGGATACGCAGTATTTT	CSATPLVSGRRKDTQYF
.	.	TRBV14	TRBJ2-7	TGTGCCAGCAGCCACACCCTGTACGAGCAGTACTTC	CASSHTLYEQYF
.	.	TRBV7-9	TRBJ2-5	TGTGCCAGCAGCCAAGAGGGGGAGACCCAGTACTTC	CASSQEGETQYF
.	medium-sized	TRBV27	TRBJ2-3	TGTGCCAGCAGTTTATCGATACGTGGGTCTAGCACAGATACGCAGTATTTT	CASSLSIRGSSTDTQYF
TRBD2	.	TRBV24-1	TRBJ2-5	TGTGCCACCAGTGACCCCGGACTAGCAGTGGCCCAGTACTTC	CATSDPGLAVAQYF
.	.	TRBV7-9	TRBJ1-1	TGTGCCAGCAGCGACGGAAGTATGGTCGACACTGAAGCTTTCTTT	CASSDGSMVDTEAFF
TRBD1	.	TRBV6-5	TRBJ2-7	TGTGCCAGCAGTTACTCTTGGACCCCGGGACAGGGATCCGAGCAGTACTTC	CASSYSWTPGQGSEQYF
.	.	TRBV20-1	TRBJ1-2	TGCAGTGCTAGTCTGGGGGTCGCTAGCTATGGCTACACCTTC	CSASLGVASYGYTF
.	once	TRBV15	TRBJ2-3	TGTGCCACCAGACCCGAAGGACCCACAGATACGCAGTATTTT	CATRPEGPTDTQYF
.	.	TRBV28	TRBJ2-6	TGTGCCAGCAGTCCCCTGAGGGAAGGGACCTCTGGGGCCAACGTCCTGACTTTC	CASSPLREGTSGANVLTF
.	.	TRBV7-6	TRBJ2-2	TGTGCCAGCTTGAGGTCGGGGCGGGCCACCGGGGAGCTGTTTTTT	CASLRSGRATGELFF
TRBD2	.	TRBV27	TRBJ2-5	TGTGCCAGCGGCTATAGCGGGAGGGGGCAAGAGACCCAGTACTTC	CASGYSGRGQETQYF
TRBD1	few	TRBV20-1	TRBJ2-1	TGCAGTGCTTCTGACAGGGGGCTTTATGAGCAGTTCTTC	CSASDRGLYEQFF
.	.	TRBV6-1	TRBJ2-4	TGTGCCAGCAGTGAGGTCGACTCTCTAGCCAAAAACATTCAGTACTTC	CASSEVDSLAKNIQYF
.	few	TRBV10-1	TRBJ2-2	TGCGCCAGCAGCCCGGGCTCGAACACCGGGGAGCTGTTTTTT	CASSPGSNTGELFF
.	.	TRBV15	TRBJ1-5	TGTGCCACCAGCAGAGATGCGGGTCAGCCCCAGCATTTT	CATSRDAGQPQHF
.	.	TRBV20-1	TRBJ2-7	TGCAGTGCTAGAGATCGGGGGCGGGAGAGCTCCTACGAGCAGTACTTC	CSARDRGRESSYEQYF
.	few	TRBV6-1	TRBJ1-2	TGTGCCAGCAGTGAAGCGGCGGGCTGGACCTTC	CASSEAAGWTF
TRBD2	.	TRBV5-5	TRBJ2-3	TGTGCCAGCAGCCAAGATCGGCAAGCGGGAGACTCAGATACGCAGTATTTT	CASSQDRQAGDSDTQYF
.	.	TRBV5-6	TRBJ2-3	TGTGCCAGCAGCTTGGTCTGGAAAAGCACAGATACGCAGTATTTT	CASSLVWKSTDTQYF
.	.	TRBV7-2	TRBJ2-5	TGTGCCAGCAGCCAAGATGGATCCGGGCGCTCGGAGACCCAGTACTTC	CASSQDGSGRSETQYF
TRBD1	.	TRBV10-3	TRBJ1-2	TGTGCCATCAGTGCGGACAGGGGGGCCTATGGCTACACCTTC	CAISADRGAYGYTF
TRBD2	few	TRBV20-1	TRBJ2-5	TGCAGTGCTAGAGATGTTCTAGCGGGAGGGTGGGAGACCCAGTACTTC	CSARDVLAGGWETQYF
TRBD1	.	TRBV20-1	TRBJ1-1	TGCAGTGCTAGATGGGACAGGGGCCCTGAAGCTTTCTTT	CSARWDRGPEAFF
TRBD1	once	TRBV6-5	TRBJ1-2	TGTGCCAGCAGTTACGGATCGGGGACAGCGCGGGGCTATGGCTACACCTTC	CASSYGSGTARGYGYTF
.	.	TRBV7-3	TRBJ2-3	TGTGCCAGCAGCTTTAACACAGATACGCAGTATTTT	CASSFNTDTQYF
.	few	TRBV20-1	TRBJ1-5	TGCAGTGCTAGGGGGAGGGCAGCCCAGCCCCAGCATTTT	CSARGRAAQPQHF
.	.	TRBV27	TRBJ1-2	TGTGCCAGCAGTAAAAGGGACCGGGGAAGCGGCTACACCTTC	CASSKRDRGSGYTF
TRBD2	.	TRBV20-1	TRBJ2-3	TGCAGTGCTAGCCGTGGGAGGGTTAGGTCAGATACGCAGTATTTT	CSASRGRVRSDTQYF